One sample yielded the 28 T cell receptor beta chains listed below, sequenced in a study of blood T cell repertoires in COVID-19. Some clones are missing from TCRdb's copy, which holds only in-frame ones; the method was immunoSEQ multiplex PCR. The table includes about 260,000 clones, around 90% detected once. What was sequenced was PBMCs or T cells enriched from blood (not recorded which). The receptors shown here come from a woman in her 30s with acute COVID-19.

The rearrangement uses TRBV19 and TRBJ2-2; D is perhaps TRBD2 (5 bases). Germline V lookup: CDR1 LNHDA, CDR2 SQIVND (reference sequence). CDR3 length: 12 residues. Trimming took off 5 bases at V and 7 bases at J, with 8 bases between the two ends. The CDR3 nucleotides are TGTGCCAGTAGTGAGAGGGACGGGGAGCTGTTTTTT. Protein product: CASSERDGELFF.

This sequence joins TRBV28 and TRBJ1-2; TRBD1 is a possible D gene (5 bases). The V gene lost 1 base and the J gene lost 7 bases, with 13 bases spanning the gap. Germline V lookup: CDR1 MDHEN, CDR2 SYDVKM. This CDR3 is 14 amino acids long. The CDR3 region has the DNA TGTGCCAGCAGTTTATCGACAGCCTTCGGTGGCTACACCTTC. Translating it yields CASSLSTAFGGYTF.

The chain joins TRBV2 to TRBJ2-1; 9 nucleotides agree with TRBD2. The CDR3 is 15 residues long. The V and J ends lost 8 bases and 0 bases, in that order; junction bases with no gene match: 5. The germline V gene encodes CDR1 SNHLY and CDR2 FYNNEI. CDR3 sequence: CASGGRAVSYNEQFF. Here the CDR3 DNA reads TGTGCCAGCGGCGGGAGGGCCGTCTCCTACAATGAGCAGTTCTTC.

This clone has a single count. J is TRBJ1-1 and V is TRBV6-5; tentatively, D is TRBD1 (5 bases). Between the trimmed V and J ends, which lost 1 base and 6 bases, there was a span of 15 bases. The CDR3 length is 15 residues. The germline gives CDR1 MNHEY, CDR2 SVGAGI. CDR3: CASSYWAEPGAEAFF. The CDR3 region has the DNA TGTGCCAGCAGTTACTGGGCTGAACCGGGGGCTGAAGCTTTCTTT.

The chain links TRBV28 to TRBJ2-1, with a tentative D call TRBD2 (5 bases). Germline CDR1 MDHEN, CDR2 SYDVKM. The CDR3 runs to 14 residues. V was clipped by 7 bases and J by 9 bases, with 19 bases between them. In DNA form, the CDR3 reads TGTGCCAGCACCTTCCGGAGGCAAACGGGTGAGCAGTTCTTC. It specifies CASTFRRQTGEQFF.

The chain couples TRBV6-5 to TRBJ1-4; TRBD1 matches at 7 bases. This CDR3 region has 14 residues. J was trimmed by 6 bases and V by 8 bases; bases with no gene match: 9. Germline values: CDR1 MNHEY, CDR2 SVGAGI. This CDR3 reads CASSTGLSDEKLFF. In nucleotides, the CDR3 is TGTGCCAGCTCGACAGGGTTGTCGGATGAAAAACTGTTTTTT.

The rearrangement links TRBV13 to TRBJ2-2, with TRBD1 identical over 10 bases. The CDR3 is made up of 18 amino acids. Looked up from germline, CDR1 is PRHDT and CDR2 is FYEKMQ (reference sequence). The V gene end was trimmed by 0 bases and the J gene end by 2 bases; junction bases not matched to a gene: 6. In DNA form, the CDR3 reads TGTGCCAGCAGCTTAGGTCAAGGACAGGGGGACAACACCGGGGAGCTGTTTTTT. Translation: CASSLGQGQGDNTGELFF.

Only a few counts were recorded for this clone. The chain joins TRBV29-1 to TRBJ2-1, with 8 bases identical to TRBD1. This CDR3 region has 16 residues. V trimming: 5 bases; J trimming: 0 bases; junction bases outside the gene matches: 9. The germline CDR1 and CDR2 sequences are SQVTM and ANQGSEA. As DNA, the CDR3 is TGCAGCGTTTCCGGGACAGGACAATACTCCTACAATGAGCAGTTCTTC. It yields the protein CSVSGTGQYSYNEQFF.

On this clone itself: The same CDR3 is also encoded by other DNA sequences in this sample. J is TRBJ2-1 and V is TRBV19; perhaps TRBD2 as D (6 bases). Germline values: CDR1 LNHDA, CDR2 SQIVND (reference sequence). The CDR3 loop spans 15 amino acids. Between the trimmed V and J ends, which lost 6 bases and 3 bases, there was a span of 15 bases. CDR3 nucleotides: TGTGCCAGTAGCCTGGAGGGTGGGGGCTACAATGAGCAGTTCTTC. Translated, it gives CASSLEGGGYNEQFF.

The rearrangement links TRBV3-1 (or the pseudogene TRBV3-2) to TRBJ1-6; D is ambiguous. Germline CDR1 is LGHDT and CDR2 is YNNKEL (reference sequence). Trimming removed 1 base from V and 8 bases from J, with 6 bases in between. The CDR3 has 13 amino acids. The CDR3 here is CASSQVSDSPLHF. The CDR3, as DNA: TGTGCCAGCAGCCAAGTGTCGGATTCACCCCTCCACTTT.

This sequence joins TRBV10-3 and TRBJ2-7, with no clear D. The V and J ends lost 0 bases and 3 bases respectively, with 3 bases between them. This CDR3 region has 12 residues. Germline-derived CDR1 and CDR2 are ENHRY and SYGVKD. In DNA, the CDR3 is TGTGCCATCAGTGAGTCTAACTACGAGCAGTACTTC. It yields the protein CAISESNYEQYF.

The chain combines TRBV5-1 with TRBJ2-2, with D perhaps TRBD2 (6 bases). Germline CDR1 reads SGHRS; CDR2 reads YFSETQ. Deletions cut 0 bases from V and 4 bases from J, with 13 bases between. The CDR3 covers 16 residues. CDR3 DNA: TGCGCCAGCAGCTTGGGCGGGGTGTTGAGCACCGGGGAGCTGTTTTTT. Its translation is CASSLGGVLSTGELFF. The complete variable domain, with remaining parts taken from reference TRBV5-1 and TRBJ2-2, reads KAGVTQTPRYLIKTRGQQVTLSCSPISGHRSVSWYQQTPGQGLQFLFEYFSETQRNKGNFPGRFSGRQFSNSRSEMNVSTLELGDSALYLCASSLGGVLSTGELFFGEGSRLTVL.

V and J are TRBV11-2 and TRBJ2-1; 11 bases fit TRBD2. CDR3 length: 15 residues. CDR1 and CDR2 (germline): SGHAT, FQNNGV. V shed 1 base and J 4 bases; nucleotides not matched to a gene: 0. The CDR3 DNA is TGTGCCAGCAGCTTAGCTAGCGGGGGGTACAATGAGCAGTTCTTC. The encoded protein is CASSLASGGYNEQFF.

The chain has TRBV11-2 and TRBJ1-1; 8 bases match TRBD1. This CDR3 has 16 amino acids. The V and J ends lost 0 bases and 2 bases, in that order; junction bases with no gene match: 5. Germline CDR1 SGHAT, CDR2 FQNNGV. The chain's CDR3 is CASSLDPGGANTEAFF. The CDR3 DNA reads TGTGCCAGCAGCTTAGACCCAGGGGGCGCAAACACTGAAGCTTTCTTT.

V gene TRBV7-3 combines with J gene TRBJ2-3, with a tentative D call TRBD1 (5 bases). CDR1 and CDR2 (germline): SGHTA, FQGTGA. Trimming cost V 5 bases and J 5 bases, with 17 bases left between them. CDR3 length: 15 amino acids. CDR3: CASSAGQGRKDTQYF. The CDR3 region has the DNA TGTGCCAGCAGCGCTGGTCAGGGTAGAAAAGATACGCAGTATTTT.

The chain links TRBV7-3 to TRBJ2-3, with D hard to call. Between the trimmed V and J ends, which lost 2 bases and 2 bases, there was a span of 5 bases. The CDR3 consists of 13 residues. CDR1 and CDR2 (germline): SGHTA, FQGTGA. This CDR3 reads CASSLDFTDTQYF. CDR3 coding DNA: TGTGCCAGCAGCTTAGACTTCACAGATACGCAGTATTTT.

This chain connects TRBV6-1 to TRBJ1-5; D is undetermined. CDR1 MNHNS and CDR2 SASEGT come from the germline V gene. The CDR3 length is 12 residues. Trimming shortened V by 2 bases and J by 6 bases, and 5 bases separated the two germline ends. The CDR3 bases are TGTGCCAGCAGTGAACGGGGTCAGCCCCAGCATTTT. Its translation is CASSERGQPQHF.

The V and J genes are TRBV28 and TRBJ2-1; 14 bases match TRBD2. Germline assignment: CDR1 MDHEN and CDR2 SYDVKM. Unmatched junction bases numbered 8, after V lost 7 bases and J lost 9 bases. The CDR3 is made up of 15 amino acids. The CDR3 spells CASTGLAGGGGEQFF. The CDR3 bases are TGTGCCAGCACTGGACTAGCGGGAGGTGGTGGTGAGCAGTTCTTC.

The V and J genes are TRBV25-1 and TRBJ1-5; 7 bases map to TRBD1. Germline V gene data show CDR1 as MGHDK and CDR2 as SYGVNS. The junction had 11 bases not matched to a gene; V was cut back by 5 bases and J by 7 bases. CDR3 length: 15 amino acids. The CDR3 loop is CASSRDGTADQPQHF. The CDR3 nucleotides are TGTGCCAGCAGTCGTGACGGGACAGCGGACCAGCCCCAGCATTTT.

The CDR3 loop is CASRIDSTGELFF. The CDR3 nucleotides read TGTGCCAGCAGGATTGACAGTACCGGGGAGCTGTTTTTT. The chain has TRBV6-5 and TRBJ2-2; possibly TRBD1 for D (5 bases). V was pared by 6 bases and J by 5 bases, with 10 bases between. The CDR3 sequence is 13 residues long. Germline CDR1 is MNHEY and CDR2 is SVGAGI.

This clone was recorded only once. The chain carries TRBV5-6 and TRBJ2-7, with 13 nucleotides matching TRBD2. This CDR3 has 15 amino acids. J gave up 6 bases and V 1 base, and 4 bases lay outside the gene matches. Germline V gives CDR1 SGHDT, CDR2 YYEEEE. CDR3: CASSLWTSGSGEQYF. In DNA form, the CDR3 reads TGTGCCAGCAGCTTGTGGACTAGCGGGAGTGGCGAGCAGTACTTC.

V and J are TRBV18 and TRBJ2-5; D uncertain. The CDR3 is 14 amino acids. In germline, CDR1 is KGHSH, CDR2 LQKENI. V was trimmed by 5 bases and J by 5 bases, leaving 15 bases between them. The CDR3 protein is CASSFPSVGETQYF. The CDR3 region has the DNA TGTGCCAGCTCATTTCCCTCCGTCGGGGAGACCCAGTACTTC.

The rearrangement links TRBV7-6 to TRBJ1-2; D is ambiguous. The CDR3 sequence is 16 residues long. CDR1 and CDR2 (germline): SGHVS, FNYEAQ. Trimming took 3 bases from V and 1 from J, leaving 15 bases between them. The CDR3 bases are TGTGCCAGCAGCTTCGCAGGTCCTTCTTTTAACTATGGCTACACCTTC. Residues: CASSFAGPSFNYGYTF. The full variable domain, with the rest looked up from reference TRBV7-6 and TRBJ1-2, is GAGVSQSPRYKVTKRGQDVALRCDPISGHVSLYWYRQALGQGPEFLTYFNYEAQQDKSGLPNDRFSAERPEGSISTLTIQRTEQRDSAMYRCASSFAGPSFNYGYTFGSGTRLTVV.

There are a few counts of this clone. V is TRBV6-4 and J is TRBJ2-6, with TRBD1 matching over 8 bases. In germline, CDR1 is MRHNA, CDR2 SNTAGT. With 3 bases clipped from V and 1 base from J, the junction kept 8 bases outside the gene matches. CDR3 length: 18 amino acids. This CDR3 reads CASSEFGQGRSGANVLTF. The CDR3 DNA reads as TGTGCCAGCAGTGAGTTCGGACAGGGTCGTTCTGGGGCCAACGTCCTGACTTTC.

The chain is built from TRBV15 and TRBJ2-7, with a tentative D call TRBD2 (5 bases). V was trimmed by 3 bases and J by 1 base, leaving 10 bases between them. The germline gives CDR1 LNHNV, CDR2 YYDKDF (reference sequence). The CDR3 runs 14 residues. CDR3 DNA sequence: TGTGCCACCAGCAGTGGACTGATTTCCTACGAGCAGTACTTC. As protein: CATSSGLISYEQYF.

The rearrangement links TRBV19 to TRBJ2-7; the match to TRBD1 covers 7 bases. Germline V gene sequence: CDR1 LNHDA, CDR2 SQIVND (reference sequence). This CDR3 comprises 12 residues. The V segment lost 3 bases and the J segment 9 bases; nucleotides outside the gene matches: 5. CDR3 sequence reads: CASSIDTGVQYF. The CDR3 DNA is TGTGCCAGTAGTATTGATACAGGGGTGCAGTACTTC.

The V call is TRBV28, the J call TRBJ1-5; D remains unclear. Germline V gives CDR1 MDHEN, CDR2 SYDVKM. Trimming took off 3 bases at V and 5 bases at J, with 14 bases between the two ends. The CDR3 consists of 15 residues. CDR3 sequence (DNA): TGTGCCAGCAGTTTTAGCTATCAGCGGGATCAGCCCCAGCATTTT. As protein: CASSFSYQRDQPQHF.

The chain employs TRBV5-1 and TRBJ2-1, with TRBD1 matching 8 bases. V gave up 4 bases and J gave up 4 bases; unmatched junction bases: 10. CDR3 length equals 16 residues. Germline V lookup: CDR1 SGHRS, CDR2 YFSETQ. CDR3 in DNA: TGCGCCAGCAGCAAGCAAGCCGGGACAGGATACAATGAGCAGTTCTTC. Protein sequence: CASSKQAGTGYNEQFF.